This T cell receptor beta chain was observed in a study of patients with pleural tuberculosis. V lost 3 bases and J lost 2, with 1 base in between. CDR3 size: 11 residues. Germline assignment: CDR1 LGHNA and CDR2 YNFKEQ. From the reads, TCRdb called clonotypes with MiXCR, one entry per CDR3 protein. The table has around 49,000 distinct CDR3 sequences, less than 8% seen once. This clonotype was observed many times. The rearrangement joins TRBV4-2 to TRBJ2-5; D gene uncertain. This TCR derives from a human donor with pleural tuberculosis. CDR3 region: CASSQQETQYF. The DNA of the CDR3 is TGTGCCAGCAGCCAGCAAGAGACCCAGTACTTC.